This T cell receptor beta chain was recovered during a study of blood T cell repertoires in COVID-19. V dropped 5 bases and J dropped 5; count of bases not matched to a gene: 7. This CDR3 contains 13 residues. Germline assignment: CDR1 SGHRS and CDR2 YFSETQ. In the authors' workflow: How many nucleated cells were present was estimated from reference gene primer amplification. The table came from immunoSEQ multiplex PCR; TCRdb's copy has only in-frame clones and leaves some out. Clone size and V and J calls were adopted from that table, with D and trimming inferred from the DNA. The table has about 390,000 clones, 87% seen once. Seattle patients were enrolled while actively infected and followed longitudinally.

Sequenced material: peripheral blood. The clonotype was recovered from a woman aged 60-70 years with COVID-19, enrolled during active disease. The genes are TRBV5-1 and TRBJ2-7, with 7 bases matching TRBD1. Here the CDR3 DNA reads TGCGCCAGCAGTCATAAACAGGGGAACGAGCAGTACTTC. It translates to CASSHKQGNEQYF.